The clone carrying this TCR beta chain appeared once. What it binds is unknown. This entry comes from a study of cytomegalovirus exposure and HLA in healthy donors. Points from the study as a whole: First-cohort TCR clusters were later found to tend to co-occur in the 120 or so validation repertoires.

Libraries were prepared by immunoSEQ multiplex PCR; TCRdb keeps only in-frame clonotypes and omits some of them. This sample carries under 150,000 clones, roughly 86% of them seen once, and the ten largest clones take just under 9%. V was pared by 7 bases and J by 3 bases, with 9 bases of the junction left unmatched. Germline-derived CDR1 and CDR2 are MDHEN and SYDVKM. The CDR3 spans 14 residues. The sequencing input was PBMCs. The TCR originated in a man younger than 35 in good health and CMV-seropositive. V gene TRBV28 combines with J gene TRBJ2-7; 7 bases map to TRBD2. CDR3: CASTLGSGNYEQYF. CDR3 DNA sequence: TGTGCCAGCACCCTGGGAAGCGGGAACTACGAGCAGTACTTC.